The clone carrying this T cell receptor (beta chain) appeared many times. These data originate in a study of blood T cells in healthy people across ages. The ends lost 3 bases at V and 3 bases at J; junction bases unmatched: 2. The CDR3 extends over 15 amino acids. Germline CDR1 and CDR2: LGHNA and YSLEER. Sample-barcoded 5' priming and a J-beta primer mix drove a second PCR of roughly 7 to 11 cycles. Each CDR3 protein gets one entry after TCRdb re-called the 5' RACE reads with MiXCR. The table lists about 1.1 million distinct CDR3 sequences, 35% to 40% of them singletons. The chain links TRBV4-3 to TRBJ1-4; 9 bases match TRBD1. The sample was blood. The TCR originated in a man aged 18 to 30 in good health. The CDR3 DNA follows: TGCGCCAGCAGCCATGGGACAGGGTCTAATGAAAAACTGTTTTTT. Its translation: CASSHGTGSNEKLFF.